The source of this T cell receptor (beta chain) is a study of CD8+ T cells in alopecia areata. Study overall: Twice daily, treated patients received 5 to 10 mg of oral tofacitinib. Using the percentage of affected scalp area, treated patients' severity was scored. Whole-study findings and limits: Unlike in mice, where it was clearer, TCR sharing across patients was less clear, possibly HLA-related.

Trimming took 8 bases from V and 5 from J, leaving 19 bases between them. CDR1 and CDR2 from the germline V gene are MRHNA and SNTAGT. This CDR3 region has 15 residues. Treatment indicated: oral pan-JAK inhibitor, 5-10 mg twice daily. It was from alopecia areata patients that lesional scalp punch biopsies and peripheral blood were collected. Of note for this clone: Its antigen is currently unknown.

Once RNA had been extracted, it was reverse transcribed into cDNA to act as the sequencing template. Generated by immunoSEQ multiplex PCR, the TCRdb table keeps only in-frame clones and is missing some. The table lists under 300,000 clones, around three fifths of them singletons. The starting material was CD4+ T cells sorted from blood, obtained between weeks 51 and 52, from a patient treated with tofacitinib. The source of this sequence is a human donor with alopecia areata. The chain carries TRBV6-4 and TRBJ2-1; D uncertain. The CDR3 loop is CASALTRTVDNEQFF. The CDR3 DNA follows: TGTGCCAGCGCTCTAACCAGGACCGTTGACAATGAGCAGTTCTTC.